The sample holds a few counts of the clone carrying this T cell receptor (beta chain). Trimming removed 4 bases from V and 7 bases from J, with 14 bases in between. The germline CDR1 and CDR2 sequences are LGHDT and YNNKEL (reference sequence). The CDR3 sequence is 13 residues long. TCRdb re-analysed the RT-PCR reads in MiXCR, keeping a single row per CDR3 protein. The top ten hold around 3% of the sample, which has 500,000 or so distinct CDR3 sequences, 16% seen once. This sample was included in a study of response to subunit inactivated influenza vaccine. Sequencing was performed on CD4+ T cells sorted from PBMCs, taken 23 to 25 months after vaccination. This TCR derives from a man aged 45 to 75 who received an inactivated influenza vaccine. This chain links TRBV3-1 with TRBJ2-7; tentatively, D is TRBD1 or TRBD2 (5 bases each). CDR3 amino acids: CASSLGTFGEQYF. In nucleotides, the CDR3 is TGTGCCAGCAGCCTCGGGACGTTCGGGGAGCAGTACTTC.